The 26 T cell receptor beta chains listed next were all sequenced from one sample in a study of T cells in Graves' hyperthyroidism and ophthalmopathy. Researchers took RNA transcripts and amplified the TCR beta CDR3 regions from them. HTBI primers were used for first-round RT-PCR of the TCR CDR3. TCRdb re-called the multiplex PCR reads with MiXCR, one entry per CDR3 protein. This sample carries 400,000 to 500,000 distinct CDR3 sequences, roughly 15% of them seen once, and the ten largest clones take approximately 5.3%. Source material: blood. The receptors stem from a woman aged 18-29 years with Graves' hyperthyroidism.

This clonotype was found many times. CDR3 DNA sequence: TGTGCCAGCAGTTTGTCAAGACAGGGGACCTACGAGCAGTACTTC. This gives the protein CASSLSRQGTYEQYF. The chain has TRBV28 and TRBJ2-7; TRBD1 agrees at 8 bases. This CDR3 has 15 residues. V shed 3 bases, J shed 2 bases, and the junction held 6 bases outside the gene matches. CDR1 MDHEN and CDR2 SYDVKM come from the germline V gene.

The genes are TRBV20-1 and TRBJ1-5; 7 nucleotides match TRBD1. Looked up from germline, CDR1 is DFQATT and CDR2 is SNEGSKA (reference sequence). The V and J ends lost 3 bases and 4 bases, in that order; junction bases with no gene match: 9. CDR3 size: 15 residues. The CDR3 sequence is CSARRRGDRNQPQHF. The CDR3 bases are TGCAGTGCTAGGAGGCGTGGGGACAGAAATCAGCCCCAGCATTTT.

This clonotype was seen repeatedly, ten times or more. V and J are TRBV5-8 and TRBJ1-1; 9 nucleotides match TRBD1. Germline trimming cut 4 bases from V and 10 bases from J; bases unmatched to any gene: 14. Germline V CDR1 and CDR2: SGHTS, YDEGEE. This CDR3 has 15 amino acids. CDR3 sequence (DNA): TGTGCCAGCAGCGGGGACAGGGTTTCGGTCTTAGGAGCTTTCTTT. It encodes CASSGDRVSVLGAFF.

In its sample, this clonotype was seen many times. The genes are TRBV28 and TRBJ1-4; possible D gene TRBD1, 5 bases. Germline values: CDR1 MDHEN, CDR2 SYDVKM. There are 15 residues in the CDR3. Trimming removed 5 bases from V and 8 bases from J, with 18 bases in between. In DNA, the CDR3 is TGTGCCAGCAGTCCCATGGCCCCGAGGGACGAAAAACTGTTTTTT. It translates to CASSPMAPRDEKLFF.

V and J are TRBV12-3 or TRBV12-4 and TRBJ2-3; TRBD2 matches 14 bases. V trimming: 5 bases; J trimming: 3 bases; junction bases outside the gene matches: 10. This CDR3 has 18 residues. CDR3 bases: TGTGCCAGCAGTCCCCCGACTAGCGGGAGGGATTGGACAGATACGCAGTATTTT. It codes for CASSPPTSGRDWTDTQYF.

This clonotype was found many times. V is TRBV7-2 and J is TRBJ2-3, with D perhaps assigned TRBD1 or TRBD2 (6 bases each). CDR3 size: 18 residues. Trimming left V 5 bases short and J 2 bases short, with 23 bases between. In germline, CDR1 is SGHTA, CDR2 FQGNSA. Written as DNA, the CDR3 is TGTGCCAGCAGCCAAGGAGGAGGACTGGCGGGACACACAGATACGCAGTATTTT. Protein: CASSQGGGLAGHTDTQYF. Variable domain in full (rest from reference TRBV7-2 and TRBJ2-3): GAGVSQSPSNKVTEKGKDVELRCDPISGHTALYWYRQSLGQGLEFLIYFQGNSAPDKSGLPSDRFSAERTGGSVSTLTIQRTQQEDSAVYLCASSQGGGLAGHTDTQYFGPGTRLTVL.

This clonotype appeared a few times. This may stem from a read error, because a much larger clone lies one nucleotide away. The J gene is TRBJ1-5, the V gene TRBV30; D unresolved. This CDR3 has 12 residues. The germline gives CDR1 GTSNPN, CDR2 SVGIG (reference sequence). CDR3 protein: CAWSTDNQPQRF. In DNA, the CDR3 is TGTGCCTGGAGTACAGACAATCAGCCCCAGCGTTTT.

The chain combines TRBV7-9 with TRBJ2-7, with a tentative D call TRBD1 (6 bases). CDR3 length: 14 residues. From germline, CDR1 is SEHNR and CDR2 FQNEAQ (reference sequence). V was cut by 5 bases and J by 5 bases, with 16 bases left in between. CDR3 in DNA: TGTGCCAGCAGCCAGGCAGGGGCGCTTAACGAGCAGTACTTC. This translates into CASSQAGALNEQYF.

This chain links TRBV24-1 with TRBJ2-5; D is possibly TRBD1 or TRBD2 (5 bases each). Germline values: CDR1 KGHDR, CDR2 SFDVKD. V lost 5 bases and J lost 7, with 13 bases in between. The CDR3 consists of 13 residues. The CDR3 reads CATSAGGPATQYF. The CDR3 DNA reads TGTGCCACCAGTGCTGGGGGACCAGCGACCCAGTACTTC.

With regard to this clonotype: It may be a read error: a sequence one base away is much more abundant. V is TRBV27 and J is TRBJ1-5; no clear D gene. In germline, CDR1 is MNHEY, CDR2 SMNVEV (reference sequence). Trimming stripped 4 bases from V and 5 bases from J, with 18 bases between. CDR3 length equals 16 residues. CDR3 protein: CASSSPALLMDQPQHF. In DNA, the CDR3 is TGTGCCAGCAGTTCCCCGGCCTTACTAATGGATCAGCCCCAGCATTTT.

This clonotype was found many times. The chain joins TRBV20-1 to TRBJ2-1, with D perhaps TRBD1 (6 bases). V lost 6 bases to trimming and J lost 4 bases, with 16 bases between them. The CDR3 runs 14 residues. The germline CDR1 and CDR2 sequences are DFQATT and SNEGSKA (reference sequence). DNA of the CDR3: TGCAGTGCCGCCGGGACACCAAAGTACAATGAGCAGTTCTTC. It translates to CSAAGTPKYNEQFF.

This clonotype was detected many times. The chain joins TRBV28 to TRBJ1-5; D uncertain. V was shortened by 7 bases and J by 9 bases, with 13 bases between the two germline ends. The CDR3 is 12 residues long. Per the germline V gene, CDR1 is MDHEN and CDR2 is SYDVKM. The CDR3 DNA sequence: TGTGCCAGCAACACAGCGGGTCGGCCCCAGCATTTT. The encoded protein is CASNTAGRPQHF.

This clonotype has at least ten counts. The rearrangement links TRBV2 to TRBJ1-5; TRBD1 might be the D (6 bases). CDR3 size: 17 residues. Germline loops: CDR1 SNHLY, CDR2 FYNNEI. The V end lost 6 bases, the J end lost 0 bases, and 18 bases lay between the germline ends. CDR3 amino acids: CASRPGHSSYSNQPQHF. The CDR3 nucleotides read TGTGCCAGCAGACCGGGACACTCGAGCTATAGCAATCAGCCCCAGCATTTT.

This clonotype has at least ten counts. J is TRBJ1-2 and V is TRBV10-3; no clear D gene. V was pared by 1 base and J by 4 bases, with 10 bases between. Germline V gene data show CDR1 as ENHRY and CDR2 as SYGVKD. The CDR3 covers 14 residues. The CDR3 loop reads CAISELLGGYGYTF. CDR3 bases: TGTGCCATCAGTGAGTTGCTGGGAGGCTATGGCTACACCTTC.

This clonotype was seen more than once but under ten times. V usage is TRBV5-4 and J usage is TRBJ1-4; TRBD1 is a possible D gene (6 bases). Trimming took off 2 bases at V and 4 bases at J, with 12 bases between the two ends. CDR1 is SGHNT and CDR2 is YYREEE in the germline V gene (reference sequence). The CDR3 length is 15 residues. In DNA, the CDR3 is TGTGCCAGCAGCTTCTCAGGGGACGTTAATGAAAAACTGTTTTTT. It translates to CASSFSGDVNEKLFF. Full variable domain (missing parts from reference TRBV5-4 and TRBJ1-4): ETGVTQSPTHLIKTRGQQVTLRCSSQSGHNTVSWYQQALGQGPQFIFQYYREEENGRGNFPPRFSGLQFPNYSSELNVNALELDDSALYLCASSFSGDVNEKLFFGSGTQLSVL.

The chain recombines TRBV30 with TRBJ1-2; D may be TRBD1 (6 bases). The CDR3 totals 14 residues. Trimming cost V 3 bases and J 0 bases, with 11 bases left between them. Germline lookup yields CDR1 GTSNPN and CDR2 SVGIG (reference sequence). The CDR3 sequence is CAWRRGTTNYGYTF. In nucleotides, the CDR3 is TGTGCCTGGAGACGAGGGACAACTAACTATGGCTACACCTTC.

This clonotype was detected only a few times. The chain is built from TRBV6-1 and TRBJ2-7; D gene unclear. The germline V and J ends were trimmed by 0 bases and 2 bases, with 8 bases remaining between them. Germline loops: CDR1 MNHNS, CDR2 SASEGT. There are 14 residues in the CDR3. CDR3 in DNA: TGTGCCAGCAGTGAAGCTGCTGGGGCCTACGAGCAGTACTTC. It encodes CASSEAAGAYEQYF.

This clonotype has at least ten counts. The chain combines TRBV20-1 with TRBJ1-1; no firm D call. Germline CDR1 is DFQATT and CDR2 is SNEGSKA (reference sequence). The CDR3 extends over 11 amino acids. The CDR3 sequence is CRVARNTEAFF. As DNA, the CDR3 is TGCAGAGTAGCGAGGAACACTGAAGCTTTCTTT.

This clonotype was counted at least ten times. This sequence joins TRBV6-2 or TRBV6-3 and TRBJ2-3; 12 positions agree with TRBD2. The CDR3 is 15 amino acids. The trim removed 0 bases at V and 6 bases at J, leaving 1 base unmatched. In germline, CDR1 is MNHEY, CDR2 SVGEGT. In DNA, the CDR3 is TGTGCCAGCAGTTACTCGACTAGCGGGAGCGATACGCAGTATTTT. Translating it yields CASSYSTSGSDTQYF.

This clonotype was seen at least ten times. This chain links TRBV7-3 with TRBJ2-1; 11 bases are shared with TRBD1. The CDR3 loop spans 15 amino acids. Unmatched junction bases numbered 5, after V lost 5 bases and J lost 5 bases. Germline V gene sequence: CDR1 SGHTA, CDR2 FQGTGA. The CDR3: CASSKDRGHHNEQFF. CDR3 bases: TGTGCCAGCAGCAAGGACAGGGGGCATCACAATGAGCAGTTCTTC.

The table lists this clonotype with many counts. The chain employs TRBV11-2 and TRBJ2-7, with D possibly TRBD2 on 6 matching bases. The CDR3 extends over 15 amino acids. The germline V gene encodes CDR1 SGHAT and CDR2 FQNNGV. The V and J ends lost 0 bases and 2 bases respectively, with 11 bases between them. CDR3 in amino acids: CASSLDGSGPYEQYF. The CDR3 DNA sequence: TGTGCCAGCAGCTTAGACGGGAGCGGGCCCTACGAGCAGTACTTC.

This clonotype was seen many times. The gene calls are TRBV7-2 and TRBJ1-1; D not resolved. Germline V lookup: CDR1 SGHTA, CDR2 FQGNSA. Trimming pared 7 bases from V and 6 bases from J, leaving 9 bases between. This CDR3 has 11 residues. Here the CDR3 reads CASTVDPEAFF. The CDR3 DNA reads as TGTGCCAGCACCGTTGACCCTGAAGCTTTCTTT.

This clonotype was counted ten times or more. The J gene is TRBJ1-5, the V gene TRBV30; the match to TRBD1 covers 7 bases. The CDR3 runs 14 residues. CDR1 and CDR2 from the germline V gene are GTSNPN and SVGIG (reference sequence). Germline trimming cut 2 bases from V and 4 bases from J; bases unmatched to any gene: 5. CDR3 sequence (DNA): TGTGCCTGGAGTCGGGTGACAGGGAATCAGCCCCAGCATTTT. Translated: CAWSRVTGNQPQHF.

This clonotype appeared many times. CDR3 bases: TGTGCCAGCAGTTACCCTCCGGACAGGGTGGATCAGCCCCAGCATTTT. It specifies CASSYPPDRVDQPQHF. The chain uses TRBV6-2 or TRBV6-3 and TRBJ1-5, with 8 bases identical to TRBD1. Germline V gene sequence: CDR1 MNHEY, CDR2 SVGEGT. The CDR3 has 16 residues. V lost 2 bases, J lost 5 bases, and 8 bases stayed unmatched.

This clonotype was detected a few times. The chain has TRBV30 and TRBJ2-6; either TRBD1 or TRBD2 may fit D (5 bases each). The CDR3 length is 15 residues. Germline CDR1 reads GTSNPN; CDR2 reads SVGIG (reference sequence). Trimming removed 4 bases at V and 4 bases at J, with 14 bases between. CDR3 sequence (DNA): TGTGCCTGGACCCGGGCCGGGGCCGGGGCCAACGTCCTGACTTTC. It yields the protein CAWTRAGAGANVLTF.

The J gene is TRBJ2-1, the V gene TRBV6-1; D tentatively reads TRBD1 or TRBD2 (5 bases each). Germline V gene lookup returns CDR1 MNHNS and CDR2 SASEGT. The V and J ends lost 7 bases and 0 bases respectively, with 22 bases between them. The CDR3 covers 18 residues. The CDR3, as DNA: TGTGCCAGCACTACGGGAACAGGTCTCGGGGTCTCCTACAATGAGCAGTTCTTC. The encoded protein is CASTTGTGLGVSYNEQFF.